The clone carrying this T cell receptor (beta chain) was seen a few times. The data were produced by immunoSEQ multiplex PCR, yet TCRdb's version contains in-frame clones alone and is incomplete. The sample shows roughly 80,000 clones, 86% of them seen only once. This specimen comes from a study of OX40 agonist ivuxolimab in advanced cancers. Trimming took 5 bases from V and 0 from J, leaving 20 bases between them. Germline V gene data show CDR1 as LNHDA and CDR2 as SQIVND (reference sequence). The CDR3 sequence is 19 residues long. Material: CD4+ or CD8+ T cells sorted from blood, obtained in a trial of the OX40 agonist ivuxolimab. The sequence derives from an adult with an advanced solid tumor such as melanoma, head and neck, liver or kidney cancer. V and J are TRBV19 and TRBJ2-6; D tentatively fits TRBD1 or TRBD2 (5 bases each). The CDR3 coding sequence is TGTGCCAGTAGTCAACGAGAGGGACGGCCTATCTCTGGGGCCAACGTCCTGACTTTC. It translates to CASSQREGRPISGANVLTF.